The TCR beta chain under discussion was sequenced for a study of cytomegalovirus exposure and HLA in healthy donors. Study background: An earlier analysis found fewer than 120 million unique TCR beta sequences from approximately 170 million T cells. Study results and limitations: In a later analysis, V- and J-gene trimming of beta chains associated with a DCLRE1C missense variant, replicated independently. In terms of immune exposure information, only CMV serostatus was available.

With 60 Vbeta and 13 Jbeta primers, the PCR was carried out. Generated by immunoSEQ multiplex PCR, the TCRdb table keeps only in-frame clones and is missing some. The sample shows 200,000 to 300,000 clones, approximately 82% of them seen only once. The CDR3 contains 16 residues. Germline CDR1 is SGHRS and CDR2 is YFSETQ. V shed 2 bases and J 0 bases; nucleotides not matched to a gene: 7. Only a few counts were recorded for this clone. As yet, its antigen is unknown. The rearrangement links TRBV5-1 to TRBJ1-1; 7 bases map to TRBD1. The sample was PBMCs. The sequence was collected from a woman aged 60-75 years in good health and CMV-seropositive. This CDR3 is CASSFQGGDMNTEAFF. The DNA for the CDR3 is TGCGCCAGCAGCTTCCAGGGGGGAGATATGAACACTGAAGCTTTCTTT.